The rows below give T cell receptor beta chains drawn from one sample of a study of PD-1 blockade in classical Hodgkin lymphoma. Sequencing used immunoSEQ multiplex PCR; TCRdb keeps in-frame clones, though not all of them. The data hold around 43,000 clones, with around 80% observed a single time. Sequenced material: peripheral blood mononuclear cells (PBMCs), taken at baseline. Receptors originate from a human donor with classical Hodgkin lymphoma. Each CDR3 is given with its conserved first and last residue. The order of the fields is D gene, V gene, J gene, clone size, CDR3 protein, CDR3 DNA. D genes are given only for firm matches. For some rows the clone size is stated as once, few or many, or as a class when expanded; others skip it.

>-|TRBV9|TRBJ2-1|-
CASSGLVAKEQFF
TGTGCCAGCAGCGGACTAGTAGCCAAAGAGCAGTTCTTC
>-|TRBV15|TRBJ2-5|few
CATSRDVAGARETQYF
TGTGCCACCAGCAGAGATGTTGCGGGGGCCCGGGAGACCCAGTACTTC
>-|TRBV5-1|TRBJ2-3|-
CASSFFRGYEAPDTQYF
TGCGCCAGCAGCTTTTTCCGGGGTTACGAGGCCCCAGATACGCAGTATTTT
>TRBD2|TRBV2|TRBJ2-3|-
CASSELAGGGDTQYF
TGTGCCAGCAGTGAACTAGCGGGGGGTGGGGATACGCAGTATTTT
>TRBD1|TRBV7-9|TRBJ1-2|-
CASSPIRGQGGDYGYTF
TGTGCCAGCAGCCCCATCCGCGGACAGGGCGGGGACTATGGCTACACCTTC
>TRBD2|TRBV5-4|TRBJ2-7|-
CASSSSGGANEQYF
TGTGCCAGCAGCTCTAGCGGGGGGGCAAACGAGCAGTACTTC
>-|TRBV19|TRBJ1-5|-
CASSIMGSFGGGQPQHF
TGTGCCAGTAGTATAATGGGCAGCTTCGGTGGTGGTCAGCCCCAGCATTTT
>-|TRBV12-5|TRBJ2-6|-
CASGLTRVSGANVLTF
TGTGCTAGTGGTTTGACCAGAGTCTCTGGGGCCAACGTCCTGACTTTC
>TRBD1|TRBV5-6|TRBJ1-2|-
CASSSPGQVYGYTF
TGTGCCAGCAGCTCGCCAGGACAGGTCTATGGCTACACCTTC
>TRBD1|TRBV5-1|TRBJ2-5|-
CASSWTGEETQYF
TGCGCCAGCAGCTGGACAGGGGAAGAGACCCAGTACTTC
>-|TRBV7-2|TRBJ2-2|-
CASSFGQSGRELFF
TGTGCCAGCAGCTTTGGACAGTCCGGGCGGGAGCTGTTTTTT
>TRBD2|TRBV11-2|TRBJ2-5|-
CASSYSSGGYRETQYF
TGTGCCAGCAGCTATAGCTCGGGGGGGTATCGAGAGACCCAGTACTTC
>-|TRBV5-1|TRBJ2-6|once
CASSLKRASGANVLTF
TGCGCCAGCAGCTTGAAGAGGGCCTCTGGGGCCAACGTCCTGACTTTC
>TRBD1|TRBV5-4|TRBJ1-2|-
CASSLRGRGYYGYTF
TGTGCCAGCAGCTTGAGGGGGCGAGGGTACTATGGCTACACCTTC
>-|TRBV7-9|TRBJ2-5|-
CASQQGDPRETQYF
TGTGCCAGCCAGCAAGGGGACCCACGGGAGACCCAGTACTTC
>-|TRBV7-2|TRBJ1-2|-
CASSLETDFYTF
TGTGCCAGCAGCTTAGAGACAGATTTCTACACCTTC
>-|TRBV6-6|TRBJ1-3|-
CASSYSLGGNTIYF
TGTGCCAGCAGTTACTCCCTGGGTGGAAACACCATATATTTT